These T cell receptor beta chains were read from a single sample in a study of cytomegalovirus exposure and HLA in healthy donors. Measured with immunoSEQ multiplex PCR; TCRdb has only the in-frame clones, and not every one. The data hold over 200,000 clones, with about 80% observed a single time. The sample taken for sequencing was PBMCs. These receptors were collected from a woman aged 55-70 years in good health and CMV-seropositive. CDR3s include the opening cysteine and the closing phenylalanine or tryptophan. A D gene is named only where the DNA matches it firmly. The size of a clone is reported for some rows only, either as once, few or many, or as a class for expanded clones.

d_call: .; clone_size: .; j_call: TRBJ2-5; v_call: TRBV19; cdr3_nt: TGTGCCAGTAGTCCTTCCGGAGTGGATAGAAGGCAGACCCAGTACTTC; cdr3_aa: CASSPSGVDRRQTQYF
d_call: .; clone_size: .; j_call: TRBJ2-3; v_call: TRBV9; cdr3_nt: TGTGCCAGCAGCGTAGGTCAAGATACGCAGTATTTT; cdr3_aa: CASSVGQDTQYF
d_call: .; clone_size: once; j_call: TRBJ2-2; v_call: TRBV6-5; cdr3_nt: TGTGCCAGCAGTTACTCCGAGACTTTGAACACCGGGGAGCTGTTTTTT; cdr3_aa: CASSYSETLNTGELFF
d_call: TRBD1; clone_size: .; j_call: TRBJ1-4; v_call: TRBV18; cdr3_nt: TGTGCCAGCTCACGTGGACAGGGACCTTCGGGGGGTGAAAAACTGTTTTTT; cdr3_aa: CASSRGQGPSGGEKLFF
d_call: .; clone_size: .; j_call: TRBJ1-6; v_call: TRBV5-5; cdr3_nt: TGTGCCAGCAGCTTGTCAGGGTTCGGATCACCCCTCCACTTT; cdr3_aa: CASSLSGFGSPLHF
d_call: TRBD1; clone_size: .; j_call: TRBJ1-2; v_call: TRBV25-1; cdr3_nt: TGTGCCAGCAGTGAAGGGACAGGCTCAGTCTATGGCTACACCTTC; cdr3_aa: CASSEGTGSVYGYTF
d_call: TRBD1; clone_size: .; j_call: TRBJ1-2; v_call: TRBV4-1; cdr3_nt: TGCGCCAGCAGCCGACAACAGGGGATCGAAGGCTACACCTTC; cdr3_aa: CASSRQQGIEGYTF
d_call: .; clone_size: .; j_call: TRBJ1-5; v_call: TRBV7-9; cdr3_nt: TGTGCCAGCAGCTTAGGTTATAGCAATCAGCCCCAGCATTTT; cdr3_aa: CASSLGYSNQPQHF
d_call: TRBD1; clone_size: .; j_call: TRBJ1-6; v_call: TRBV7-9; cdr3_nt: TGTGCCAGCAGCCAGAGACAGGGTATAGGGTCACCCCTCCACTTT; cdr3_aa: CASSQRQGIGSPLHF
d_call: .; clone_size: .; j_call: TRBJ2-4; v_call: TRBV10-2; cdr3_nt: TGCGCCAGCAGTGATAGTAAGTCAGCCAAAAACAGTCAGTACTTC; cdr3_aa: CASSDSKSAKNSQYF
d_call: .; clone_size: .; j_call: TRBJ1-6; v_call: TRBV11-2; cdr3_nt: TGTGCCAGCAGCCAAGGCGGGGGGGCTTCCTATAATTCACCCCTCCACTTT; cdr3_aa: CASSQGGGASYNSPLHF
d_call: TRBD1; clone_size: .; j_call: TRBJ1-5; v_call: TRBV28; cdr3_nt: TGTGCCAGCAGTACAGGACAGGGTAGTCAGCCCCAGCATTTT; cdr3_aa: CASSTGQGSQPQHF
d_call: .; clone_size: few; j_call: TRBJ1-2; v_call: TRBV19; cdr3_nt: TGTGCCAGTAGTATAGACAGTTTCGGCTACACCTTC; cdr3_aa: CASSIDSFGYTF
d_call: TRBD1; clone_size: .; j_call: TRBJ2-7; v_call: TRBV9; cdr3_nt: TGTGCCAGCAGCGTCCCCTGGGACAGCTCCTACGAGCAGTACTTC; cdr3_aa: CASSVPWDSSYEQYF
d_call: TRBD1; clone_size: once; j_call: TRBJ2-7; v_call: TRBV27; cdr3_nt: TGTGCCAGCAGAATCACTCAGACAGGGGGCAACGAGCAGTACTTC; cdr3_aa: CASRITQTGGNEQYF
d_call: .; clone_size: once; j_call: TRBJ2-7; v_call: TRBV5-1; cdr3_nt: TGCGCCAGCAGCTTGGAGGGGGGGGGCTACGAGCAGTACTTC; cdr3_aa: CASSLEGGGYEQYF
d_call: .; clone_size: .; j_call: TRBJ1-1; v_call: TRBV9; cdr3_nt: TGTGCCAGCAGCTTCACGACAGGTGACACTGAAGCTTTCTTT; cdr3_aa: CASSFTTGDTEAFF
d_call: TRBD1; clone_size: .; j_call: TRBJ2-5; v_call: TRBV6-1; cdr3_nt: TGTGCCAGCAGTGCCGGACAGGGGCCGACCCAGTACTTC; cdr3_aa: CASSAGQGPTQYF
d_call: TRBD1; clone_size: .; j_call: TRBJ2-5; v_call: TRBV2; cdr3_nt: TGTGCCAGCATGGGACAGGGGGCGCGGGAGACCCAGTACTTC; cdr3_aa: CASMGQGARETQYF
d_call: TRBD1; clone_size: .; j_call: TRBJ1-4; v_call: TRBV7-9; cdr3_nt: TGTGCCAGCAGCAAGAGGGGGACAGAAATTAATGAAAAACTGTTTTTT; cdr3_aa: CASSKRGTEINEKLFF
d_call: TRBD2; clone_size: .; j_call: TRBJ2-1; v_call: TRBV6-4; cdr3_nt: TGTGCCAGCAGTGCCTCCGCTAGCGGGGGGTTTTACAATGAGCAGTTCTTC; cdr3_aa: CASSASASGGFYNEQFF
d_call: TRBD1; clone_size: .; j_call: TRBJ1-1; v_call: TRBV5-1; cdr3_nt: TGCGCCAGCAGCTCCCAGGGGGCAGGGGACACTGAAGCTTTCTTT; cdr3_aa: CASSSQGAGDTEAFF
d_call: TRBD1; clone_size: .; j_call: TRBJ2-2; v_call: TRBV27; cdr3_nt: TGTGCCAGCTCCCAGAGGGGACAGTCCTTCGGGGAGCTGTTTTTT; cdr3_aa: CASSQRGQSFGELFF
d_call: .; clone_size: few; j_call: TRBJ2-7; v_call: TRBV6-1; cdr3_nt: TGTGCCAGCAGTGTCGGGTTTTACGAGCAGTACTTC; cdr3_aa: CASSVGFYEQYF
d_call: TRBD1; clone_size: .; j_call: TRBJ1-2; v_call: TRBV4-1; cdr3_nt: TGCGCCAGCAGCCTAGGAGGGGGCGGATTCAGCTACACCTTC; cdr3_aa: CASSLGGGGFSYTF
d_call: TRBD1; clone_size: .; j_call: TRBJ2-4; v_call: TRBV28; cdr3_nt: TGTGCCAGCAGTCGTCAGGGGGCTACGGACATTCAGTACTTC; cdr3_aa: CASSRQGATDIQYF
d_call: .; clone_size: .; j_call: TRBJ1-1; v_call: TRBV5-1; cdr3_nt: TGCGCCAGCAGCTTGGAGTGGGGAGGGAGCACTGAAGCTTTCTTT; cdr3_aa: CASSLEWGGSTEAFF
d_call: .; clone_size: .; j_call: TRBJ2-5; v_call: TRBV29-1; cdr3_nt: TGCAGCCCTTTAACAGGGGAGACCCAGTACTTC; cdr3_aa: CSPLTGETQYF
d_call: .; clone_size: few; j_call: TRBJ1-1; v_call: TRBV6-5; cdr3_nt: TGTGCCAGCAGTTACGGGGGGGTCACTGAAGCTTTCTTT; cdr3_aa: CASSYGGVTEAFF
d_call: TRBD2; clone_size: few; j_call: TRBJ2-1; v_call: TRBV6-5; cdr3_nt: TGTGCCAGCAGCCCCGCGAGGGAGGGTGAGCAGTTCTTC; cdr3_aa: CASSPAREGEQFF
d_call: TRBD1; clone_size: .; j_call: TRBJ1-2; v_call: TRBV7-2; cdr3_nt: TGTGCCAGCAGCTCACGGGACAGGTCGTATGGCTACACCTTC; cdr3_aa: CASSSRDRSYGYTF
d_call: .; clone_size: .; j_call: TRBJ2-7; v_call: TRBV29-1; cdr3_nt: TGCAGCGTTTACGACAGAAACTCCTACGAGCAGTACTTC; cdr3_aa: CSVYDRNSYEQYF
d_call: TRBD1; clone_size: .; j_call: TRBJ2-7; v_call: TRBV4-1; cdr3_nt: TGCGCCAGCAGCCAAGACGGGACAGGGAAACTCCACGAGCAGTACTTC; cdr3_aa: CASSQDGTGKLHEQYF
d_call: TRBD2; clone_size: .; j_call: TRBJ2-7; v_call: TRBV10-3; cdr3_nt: TGTGCCATCAGTGAGCCCGCGGGGGGTAAGCCCCACGAGCAGTACTTC; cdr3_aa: CAISEPAGGKPHEQYF
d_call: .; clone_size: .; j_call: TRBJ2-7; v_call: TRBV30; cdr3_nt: TGTGCCTGGACAGGAATAACCTACGAGCAGTACTTC; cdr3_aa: CAWTGITYEQYF
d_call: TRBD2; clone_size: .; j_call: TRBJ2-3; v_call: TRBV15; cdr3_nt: TGTGCCACCAGCAGGGGGCGGGGGGGGAGGGCAGATACGCAGTATTTT; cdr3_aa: CATSRGRGGRADTQYF
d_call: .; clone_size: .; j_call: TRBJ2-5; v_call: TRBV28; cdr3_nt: TGTGCCAGCAGTTCTACAGGGCTAACGAAAGAGACCCAGTACTTC; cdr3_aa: CASSSTGLTKETQYF
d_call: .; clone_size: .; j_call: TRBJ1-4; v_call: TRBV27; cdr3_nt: TGTGCCAGCACCCTGCGGGGGGCGAATCTTGAAAAACTGTTTTTT; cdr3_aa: CASTLRGANLEKLFF
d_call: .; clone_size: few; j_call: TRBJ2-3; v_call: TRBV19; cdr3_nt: TGTGCCAGTACTACCTTAGCCTCCACAGATACGCAGTATTTT; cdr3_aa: CASTTLASTDTQYF
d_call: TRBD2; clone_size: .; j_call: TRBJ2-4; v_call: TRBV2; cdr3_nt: TGTGCCAGCTTAAACGGGGCGGGAGAAAACATTCAGTACTTC; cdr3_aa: CASLNGAGENIQYF
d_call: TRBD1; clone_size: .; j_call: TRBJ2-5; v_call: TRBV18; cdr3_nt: TGTGCCAGCTCTCCCGGGACAGGGCAAGAGACCCAGTACTTC; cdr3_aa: CASSPGTGQETQYF
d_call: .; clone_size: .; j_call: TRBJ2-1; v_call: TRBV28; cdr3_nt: TGTGCCAGCAGTTTCCCCGGGTCGGGGAACGACAATGAGCAGTTCTTC; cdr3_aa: CASSFPGSGNDNEQFF
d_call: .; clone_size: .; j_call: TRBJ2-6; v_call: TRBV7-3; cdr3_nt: TGTGCCAGCAGCCCCCTGCCCCAGGCTGGGGCCAACGTCCTGACTTTC; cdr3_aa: CASSPLPQAGANVLTF
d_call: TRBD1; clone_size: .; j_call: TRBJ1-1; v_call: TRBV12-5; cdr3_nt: TGTGCTTCCCGGCGAGGGGGCGGTACTGAAGCTTTCTTT; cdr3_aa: CASRRGGGTEAFF
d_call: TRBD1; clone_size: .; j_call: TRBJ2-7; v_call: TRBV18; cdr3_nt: TGTGCCAGCTCACCCCCGGGACAGGGATCCTACGAGCAGTACTTC; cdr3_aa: CASSPPGQGSYEQYF
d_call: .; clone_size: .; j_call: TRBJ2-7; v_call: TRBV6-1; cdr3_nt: TGTGCCAGCAGTGCCGCCGCAACGGGATTGACCTCCTACGAGCAGTACTTC; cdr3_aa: CASSAAATGLTSYEQYF
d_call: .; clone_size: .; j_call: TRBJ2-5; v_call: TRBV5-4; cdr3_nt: TGTGCCAGCAGCCGCGCGATGCAAGAGACCCAGTACTTC; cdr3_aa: CASSRAMQETQYF
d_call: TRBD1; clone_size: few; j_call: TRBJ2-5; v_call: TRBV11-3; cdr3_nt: TGTGCCAGCAGCCGTGGGACAGGGGCCCCTAGGGAGCAGTACTTC; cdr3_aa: CASSRGTGAPREQYF
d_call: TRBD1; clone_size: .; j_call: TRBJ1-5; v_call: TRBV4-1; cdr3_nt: TGCGCCAGCAGCCAGGGACAGGGATTACGCAATCAGCCCCAGCATTTT; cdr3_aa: CASSQGQGLRNQPQHF
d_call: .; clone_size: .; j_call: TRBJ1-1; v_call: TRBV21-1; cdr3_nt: TGTGCCAGCAGCACGGACAGGGGGAGGACTACTGAAGCTTTCTTT; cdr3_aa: CASSTDRGRTTEAFF
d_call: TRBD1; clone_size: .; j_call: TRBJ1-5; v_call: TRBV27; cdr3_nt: TGTGCCAGCGCGGGGACAGGTCTGCAGCCCCAGCATTTT; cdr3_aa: CASAGTGLQPQHF
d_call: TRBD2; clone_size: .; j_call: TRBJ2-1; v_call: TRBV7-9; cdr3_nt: TGTGCCAGCAGCTCGACCGGGACTAGCGGTGGTGAGCAGTTCTTC; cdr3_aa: CASSSTGTSGGEQFF
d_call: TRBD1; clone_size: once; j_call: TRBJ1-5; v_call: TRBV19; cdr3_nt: TGTGCCAGTAGGGACAGGGGGAGCAATCAGCCCCAGCATTTT; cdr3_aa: CASRDRGSNQPQHF
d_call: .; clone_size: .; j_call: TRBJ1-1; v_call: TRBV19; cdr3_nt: TGTGCCAGTAGTCCCTATATGAACACTGAAGCTTTCTTT; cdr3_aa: CASSPYMNTEAFF
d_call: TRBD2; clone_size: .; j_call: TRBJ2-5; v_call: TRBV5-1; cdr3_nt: TGCGCCAGCAGCTTAAGCGGGGGCCAAGAGACCCAGTACTTC; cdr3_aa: CASSLSGGQETQYF
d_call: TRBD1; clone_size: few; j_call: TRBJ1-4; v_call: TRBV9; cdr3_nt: TGTGCCAGCAGTGGACAGGGAGGGGATGAAAAACTGTTTTTT; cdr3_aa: CASSGQGGDEKLFF
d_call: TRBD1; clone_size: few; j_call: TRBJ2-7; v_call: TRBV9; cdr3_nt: TGTGCCAGCAGCGGGAGGAGGGACAGGGGGCCCTACGAGCAGTACTTC; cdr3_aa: CASSGRRDRGPYEQYF
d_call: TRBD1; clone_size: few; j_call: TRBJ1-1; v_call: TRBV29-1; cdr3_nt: TGCAGCGGGGACAGGGGAAGGGGAACTGAAGCTTTCTTT; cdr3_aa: CSGDRGRGTEAFF
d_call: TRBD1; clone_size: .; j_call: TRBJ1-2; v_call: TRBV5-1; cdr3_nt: TGCGCCAGCAGCTCAAACCCCGGGACAGGGGTTGAAGGCTACACCTTC; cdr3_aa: CASSSNPGTGVEGYTF